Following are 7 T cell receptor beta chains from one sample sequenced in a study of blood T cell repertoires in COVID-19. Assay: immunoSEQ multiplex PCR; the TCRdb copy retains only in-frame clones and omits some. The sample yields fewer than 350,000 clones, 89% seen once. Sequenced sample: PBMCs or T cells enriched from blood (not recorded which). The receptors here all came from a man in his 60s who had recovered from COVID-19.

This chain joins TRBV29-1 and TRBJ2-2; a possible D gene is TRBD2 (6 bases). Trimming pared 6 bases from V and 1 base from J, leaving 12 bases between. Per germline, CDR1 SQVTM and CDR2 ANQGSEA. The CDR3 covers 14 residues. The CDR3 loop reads CSVGGTGNTGELFF. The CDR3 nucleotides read TGCAGCGTGGGGGGAACAGGGAACACCGGGGAGCTGTTTTTT.

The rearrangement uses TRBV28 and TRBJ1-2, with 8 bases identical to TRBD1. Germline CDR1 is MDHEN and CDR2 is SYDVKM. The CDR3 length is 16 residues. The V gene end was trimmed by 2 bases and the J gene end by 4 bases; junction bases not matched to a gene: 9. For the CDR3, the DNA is TGTGCCAGCAGTTTAAGCGGACAGGGCGCTTTCTATGGCTACACCTTC. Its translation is CASSLSGQGAFYGYTF.

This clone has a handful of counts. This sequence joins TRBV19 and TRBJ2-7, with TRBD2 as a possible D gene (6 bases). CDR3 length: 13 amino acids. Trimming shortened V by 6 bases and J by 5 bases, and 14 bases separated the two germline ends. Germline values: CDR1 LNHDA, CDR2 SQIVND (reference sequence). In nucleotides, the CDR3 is TGTGCCAGTAGCGCTAGAGGAGGGAACGAGCAGTACTTC. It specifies CASSARGGNEQYF.

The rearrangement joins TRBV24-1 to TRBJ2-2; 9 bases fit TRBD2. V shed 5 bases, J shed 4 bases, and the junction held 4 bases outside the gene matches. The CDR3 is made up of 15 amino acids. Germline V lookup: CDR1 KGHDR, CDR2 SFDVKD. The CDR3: CATSVAGGPTGELFF. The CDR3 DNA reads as TGTGCCACCAGTGTTGCGGGAGGGCCCACCGGGGAGCTGTTTTTT.

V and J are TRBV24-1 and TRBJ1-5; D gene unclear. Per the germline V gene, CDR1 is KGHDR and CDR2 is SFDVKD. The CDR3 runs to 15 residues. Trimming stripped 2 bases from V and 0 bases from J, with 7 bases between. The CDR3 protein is CATSDSTYSNQPQHF. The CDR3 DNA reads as TGTGCCACCAGTGATTCGACATATAGCAATCAGCCCCAGCATTTT.

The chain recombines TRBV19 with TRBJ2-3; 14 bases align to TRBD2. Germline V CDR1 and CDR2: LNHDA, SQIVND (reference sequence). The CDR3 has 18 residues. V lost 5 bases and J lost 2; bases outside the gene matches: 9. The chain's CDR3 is CASSSLGLAGGSTDTQYF. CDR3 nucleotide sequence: TGTGCCAGTAGTTCGCTCGGACTAGCGGGAGGTTCCACAGATACGCAGTATTTT.

CDR3 sequence reads: CATSDSGLGYNEQFF. For the CDR3, the DNA is TGTGCCACCAGTGACTCCGGACTGGGGTACAATGAGCAGTTCTTC. The gene calls are TRBV24-1 and TRBJ2-1, with a possible D match to TRBD2 (5 bases). The CDR3 totals 15 residues. Deletions cut 4 bases from V and 4 bases from J, with 13 bases between. Germline CDR1 is KGHDR and CDR2 is SFDVKD.